This record looks at one T cell receptor (beta chain) sequence and its context. TCRdb's table, derived via immunoSEQ multiplex PCR, lists solely in-frame clones and lacks some. Of approximately 200,000 clones detected, around 87% appear once; the ten largest clones hold under 3.5%. The record originates from a study of blood T cell repertoires in COVID-19. Across the whole study: Spain, Italy and the United States supplied samples that represented acute and convalescent COVID-19. PBMCs, B-cell-depleted T cells, or T cells were the source of the cDNA or gDNA that made up the material.

Participant ages covered about 18 to 89 years across approximately 25 US areas. Participants reported their clinical history, and cohort assignment relied on those reports. The germline gives CDR1 SGHTA, CDR2 FQGTGA. The V gene lost 0 bases and the J gene lost 7 bases, with 16 bases spanning the gap. There are 17 residues in the CDR3. The TCR was taken from a woman aged 18-29 years in a cohort exposed to, infected with or recovered from COVID-19 (not recorded which). Sequences were obtained from PBMCs or T cells enriched from blood (not recorded which). The chain is built from TRBV7-3 and TRBJ1-6; weak D call: TRBD1 (5 bases). In nucleotides, the CDR3 is TGTGCCAGCAGCTTAACCGGTTCTGGGGCGGGAAATTCACCCCTCCACTTT. This translates into CASSLTGSGAGNSPLHF.